The 5 T cell receptor beta chains presented below share a single source sample, sequenced in a study of shared clonotypes between healthy human individuals. Some clones are missing from TCRdb's copy, which holds only in-frame ones; the method was immunoSEQ multiplex PCR. The top ten hold over 1.5% of the sample, which has roughly 2.1 million clones, roughly 91% seen once. The naive CD8 population came from CD45RO-negative cells selected for CCR7, without terminally differentiated effector memory CD45RA+ cells. Material: naive CD8+ T cells from PBMCs. These receptors originate from a man aged 18 to 35 in good health. Some clones in this sample may be carry-over from other donors' samples.

As for this clone: This same CDR3 is encoded by further DNA sequences in the sample. Written as DNA, the CDR3 is TGTGCCTGGAGTCCCGACTGGAACACTGAAGCTTTCTTT. Protein product: CAWSPDWNTEAFF. The chain combines TRBV30 with TRBJ1-1; D gene ambiguous. Trimming left V 2 bases short and J 1 base short, with 8 bases between. From germline, CDR1 is GTSNPN and CDR2 SVGIG (reference sequence). The CDR3 spans 13 residues.

The V gene is TRBV9, the J gene TRBJ2-3, with TRBD2 as a possible D gene (6 bases). Trimming cost V 0 bases and J 3 bases, with 11 bases left between them. This CDR3 has 15 amino acids. The germline CDR1 and CDR2 sequences are SGDLS and YYNGEE. This CDR3 reads CASSVATTRTDTQYF. The CDR3 bases are TGTGCCAGCAGCGTAGCTACGACTAGAACAGATACGCAGTATTTT. Looking up the rest from reference TRBV9 and TRBJ2-3 gives the full variable domain: DSGVTQTPKHLITATGQRVTLRCSPRSGDLSVYWYQQSLDQGLQFLIQYYNGEERAKGNILERFSAQQFPDLHSELNLSSLELGDSALYFCASSVATTRTDTQYFGPGTRLTVL.

The rearrangement uses TRBV6-5 and TRBJ1-1; D is unresolved. Germline lookup yields CDR1 MNHEY and CDR2 SVGAGI. Between the trimmed V and J ends, which lost 2 bases and 0 bases, there was a span of 7 bases. The CDR3 is 14 amino acids. The CDR3 nucleotides read TGTGCCAGCAGTTACACAGCAATGAACACTGAAGCTTTCTTT. This translates into CASSYTAMNTEAFF.

The chain combines TRBV6-6 with TRBJ1-4; 7 nucleotides agree with TRBD1. The CDR3 is made up of 13 amino acids. CDR1 MNHNY and CDR2 SVGAGI come from the germline V gene (reference sequence). The V and J ends lost 2 bases and 10 bases, in that order; junction bases with no gene match: 4. CDR3 sequence: CASSYRGTAKLFF. CDR3 DNA sequence: TGTGCCAGCAGTTACCGGGGGACAGCAAAACTGTTTTTT.

V and J are TRBV27 and TRBJ2-7, with 7 bases aligning to TRBD1. With 6 bases clipped from V and 3 bases from J, the junction kept 5 bases outside the gene matches. CDR3 length: 13 amino acids. CDR1 MNHEY and CDR2 SMNVEV come from the germline V gene (reference sequence). The CDR3 here is CASSHRGIYEQYF. The CDR3 DNA reads TGTGCCAGCAGCCACAGGGGAATCTACGAGCAGTACTTC.